The clone carrying this T cell receptor beta chain was found a few times. The CDR3 runs to 12 residues. J was trimmed by 4 bases and V by 10 bases; bases with no gene match: 2. Germline loops: CDR1 ENHRY, CDR2 SYGVKD. The data originate from a study of blood T cell repertoires in COVID-19. Across the whole study: Spain, Italy and the United States supplied samples that represented acute and convalescent COVID-19. Sources were T cells, B-cell-depleted T cells, or PBMCs; the material itself was cDNA or gDNA.

Authors' analysis steps: Nucleated cell number was recorded as an estimate derived from reference gene primer amplification. Produced via immunoSEQ multiplex PCR; TCRdb's table is partial and in-frame only. V and J calls and clone size come straight from that table; D and trimming were deduced from the DNA. The sample includes 200,000 to 300,000 clones, roughly 77% of them seen just once. The sequenced material came from peripheral blood. The V call is TRBV10-3, the J call TRBJ1-3, with TRBD1 matching 9 bases. The clonotype was recovered from a woman aged 80 or older with acute or convalescent COVID-19. CDR3 sequence: CASGQGGNTIYF. The CDR3 DNA reads as TGTGCCAGCGGACAGGGGGGAAACACCATATATTTT.